This is a list of T cell receptor beta chains from one sample in a study of T cell responses to AZD1222 COVID-19 vaccine. This table comes from immunoSEQ multiplex PCR, and its TCRdb copy is limited to in-frame clones, with some not included. The sample has about 150,000 clones, 90% seen once; the top ten hold over 1.5%. This specimen was peripheral blood, taken on day 0 of AZD1222 vaccination. The source is an adult in good health. The CDR3 runs from the conserved cysteine through the conserved F or W. A D gene is named only where the DNA matches it firmly. Clone size is not always given. Where it is, it says once, few, many or a class for expanded clones.

J: TRBJ1-2; size: -; D: -; V: TRBV6-4; CDR3: CASSDVGSGGYTF; DNA: TGTGCCAGCAGTGACGTGGGCAGTGGTGGCTACACCTTC
J: TRBJ2-7; size: -; D: -; V: TRBV4-3; CDR3: CASRISCDEQYF; DNA: TGCGCCAGCAGGATAAGCTGTGACGAGCAGTACTTC
J: TRBJ2-1; size: once; D: TRBD2; V: TRBV4-2; CDR3: CASSLTLAGDGNEQFF; DNA: TGTGCCAGCAGCCTTACACTAGCGGGAGACGGGAATGAGCAGTTCTTC
J: TRBJ2-7; size: few; D: -; V: TRBV5-1; CDR3: CASSLGGPYEQYF; DNA: TGCGCCAGCAGCTTAGGAGGACCCTACGAGCAGTACTTC
J: TRBJ1-6; size: -; D: TRBD1; V: TRBV5-1; CDR3: CASSLGGQGRSPLHF; DNA: TGCGCCAGCAGCTTGGGGGGACAGGGACGTTCACCCCTCCACTTT
J: TRBJ2-1; size: -; D: TRBD2; V: TRBV9; CDR3: CASPNTGLAGGGNEQFF; DNA: TGTGCCAGCCCGAATACGGGACTAGCGGGAGGGGGGAATGAGCAGTTCTTC
J: TRBJ2-1; size: -; D: TRBD2; V: TRBV5-5; CDR3: CASSLTGGPPIDEQFF; DNA: TGTGCCAGCAGCTTGACGGGAGGGCCTCCGATCGATGAGCAGTTCTTC
J: TRBJ1-3; size: -; D: -; V: TRBV2; CDR3: CASSGGPTPAQNTIYF; DNA: TGTGCCAGCAGTGGGGGGCCCACCCCCGCGCAGAACACCATATATTTT
J: TRBJ2-1; size: -; D: TRBD2; V: TRBV27; CDR3: CASSLLAGGHYNEQFF; DNA: TGTGCCAGCAGTCTACTAGCGGGAGGACACTACAATGAGCAGTTCTTC
J: TRBJ2-1; size: -; D: -; V: TRBV24-1; CDR3: CATSDPTGGEQFF; DNA: TGTGCCACCAGTGACCCGACAGGAGGGGAGCAGTTCTTC
J: TRBJ2-1; size: -; D: -; V: TRBV11-2; CDR3: CASRQSKYNEQFF; DNA: TGTGCCAGCCGACAATCCAAATACAATGAGCAGTTCTTC
J: TRBJ1-1; size: -; D: -; V: TRBV2; CDR3: CASREYRDGTEAFF; DNA: TGTGCCAGCAGGGAATACAGGGACGGCACTGAAGCTTTCTTT
J: TRBJ2-3; size: -; D: -; V: TRBV14; CDR3: CASSQEFGRSTDTQYF; DNA: TGTGCCAGCAGCCAAGAATTCGGCAGATCCACAGATACGCAGTATTTT
J: TRBJ2-2; size: -; D: TRBD1; V: TRBV5-1; CDR3: CASSLSGTGANTGELFF; DNA: TGCGCCAGCAGCTTGTCTGGGACAGGCGCAAACACCGGGGAGCTGTTTTTT
J: TRBJ1-2; size: -; D: TRBD1; V: TRBV19; CDR3: CASSGTGTGEYGYTF; DNA: TGTGCCAGTAGTGGAACCGGGACAGGGGAGTATGGCTACACCTTC
J: TRBJ1-1; size: -; D: -; V: TRBV4-1; CDR3: CASSSQGNMNTEAFF; DNA: TGCGCCAGCAGCTCACAGGGAAACATGAACACTGAAGCTTTCTTT
J: TRBJ1-1; size: -; D: -; V: TRBV5-1; CDR3: CASSLWLTGMNTEAFF; DNA: TGCGCCAGCAGCTTGTGGCTTACAGGGATGAACACTGAAGCTTTCTTT
J: TRBJ2-1; size: -; D: TRBD2; V: TRBV14; CDR3: CASSQLSGRYNEQFF; DNA: TGTGCCAGCAGCCAACTTAGCGGGAGGTACAATGAGCAGTTCTTC
J: TRBJ2-7; size: -; D: TRBD1; V: TRBV18; CDR3: CASSPRGTGYEQYF; DNA: TGTGCCAGCTCACCAAGGGGGACAGGCTACGAGCAGTACTTC
J: TRBJ2-1; size: -; D: TRBD1; V: TRBV4-3; CDR3: CASSRKGGGDEQFF; DNA: TGCGCCAGCAGCCGTAAAGGGGGCGGAGATGAGCAGTTCTTC
J: TRBJ1-5; size: -; D: -; V: TRBV4-2; CDR3: CASSQGQTQPQHF; DNA: TGTGCCAGCAGCCAAGGACAGACCCAGCCCCAGCATTTT
J: TRBJ1-6; size: -; D: -; V: TRBV15; CDR3: CATSRDRFAYNSPLHF; DNA: TGTGCCACCAGCAGAGACAGGTTCGCCTATAATTCACCCCTCCACTTT
J: TRBJ1-2; size: -; D: -; V: TRBV29-1; CDR3: CSAGGPQVF; DNA: TGCAGCGCCGGGGGACCGCAGGTTTTC
J: TRBJ2-7; size: -; D: -; V: TRBV7-2; CDR3: CASSLVRNSYEQYF; DNA: TGTGCCAGCAGCTTAGTGAGGAATAGCTACGAGCAGTACTTC
J: TRBJ2-2; size: -; D: -; V: TRBV28; CDR3: CASSLDRREDPWNTGELFF; DNA: TGTGCCAGCAGTTTGGACAGACGGGAGGACCCATGGAACACCGGGGAGCTGTTTTTT
J: TRBJ1-3; size: few; D: -; V: TRBV7-2; CDR3: CASSLDEDSGNTIYF; DNA: TGTGCCAGCAGCTTAGATGAGGACTCTGGAAACACCATATATTTT